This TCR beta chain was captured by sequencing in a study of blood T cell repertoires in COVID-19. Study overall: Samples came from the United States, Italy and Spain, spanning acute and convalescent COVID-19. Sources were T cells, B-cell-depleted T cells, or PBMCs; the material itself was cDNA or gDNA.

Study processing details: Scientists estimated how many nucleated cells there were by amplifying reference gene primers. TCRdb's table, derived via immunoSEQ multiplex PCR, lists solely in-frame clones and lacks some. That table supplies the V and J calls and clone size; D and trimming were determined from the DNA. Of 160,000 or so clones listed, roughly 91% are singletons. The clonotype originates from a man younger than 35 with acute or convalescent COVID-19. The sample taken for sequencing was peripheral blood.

The chain's CDR3 is CASSASLTDRYGYTF. In DNA, the CDR3 is TGTGCCAGCTCAGCTAGCCTGACGGACCGCTATGGCTACACCTTC. The chain employs TRBV18 and TRBJ1-2, with D uncertain. The CDR3 length is 15 residues. V lost 5 bases and J 4 bases, leaving 17 bases between the germline ends. The germline gives CDR1 KGHSH, CDR2 LQKENI.